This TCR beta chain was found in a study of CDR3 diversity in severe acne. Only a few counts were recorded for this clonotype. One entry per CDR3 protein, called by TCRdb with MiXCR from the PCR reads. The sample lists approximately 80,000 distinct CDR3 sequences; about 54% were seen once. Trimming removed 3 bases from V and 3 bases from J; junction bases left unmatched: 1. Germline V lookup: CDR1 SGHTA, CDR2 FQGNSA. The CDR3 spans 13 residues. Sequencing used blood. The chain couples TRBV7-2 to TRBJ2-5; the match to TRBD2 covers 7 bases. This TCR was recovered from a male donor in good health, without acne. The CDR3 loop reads CASSFAGEETQYF. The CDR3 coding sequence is TGTGCCAGCAGCTTTGCGGGGGAAGAGACCCAGTACTTC. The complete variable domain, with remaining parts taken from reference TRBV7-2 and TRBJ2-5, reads GAGVSQSPSNKVTEKGKDVELRCDPISGHTALYWYRQSLGQGLEFLIYFQGNSAPDKSGLPSDRFSAERTGGSVSTLTIQRTQQEDSAVYLCASSFAGEETQYFGPGTRLLVL.